This T cell receptor (beta chain) derives from a study of lymphopenia after photon versus proton radiotherapy. Libraries were prepared by immunoSEQ multiplex PCR; TCRdb keeps only in-frame clonotypes and omits some of them. This sample carries about 68,000 clones, approximately 91% of them seen once, and the ten largest clones take 2.9%. Findings and caveats of the study: A bigger post-nadir fall in TCR diversity correlated inversely with survival time in deceased patients. Post-nadir diversity loss with photons came from oligoclonal expansion, particularly CD8+ Temra cells. Photon-treated patients lost naive T cells and TCR diversity; proton-treated stayed stable. Authors raise, but do not show, better survival with proton therapy.

J was trimmed by 2 bases and V by 3 bases; bases with no gene match: 5. The CDR3 is 17 residues long. Germline CDR1 is SEHNR and CDR2 is FQNEAQ (reference sequence). For this clone: Its antigen is still unknown.

The chain uses TRBV7-9 and TRBJ2-4; 12 bases line up with TRBD2. The sequence was obtained from a woman aged 70-85 years with pancreatic cancer. Sample: peripheral blood, taken from a patient treated with photon-based radiotherapy. The CDR3 loop reads CASSFGGLAGPKNIQYF. The CDR3 DNA follows: TGTGCCAGCAGCTTTGGTGGACTAGCGGGACCCAAAAACATTCAGTACTTC.